This TCR beta chain stems from a study of response to subunit inactivated influenza vaccine. The study, taken as a whole, reports: New T cells are recruited in small numbers by each seasonal influenza vaccination, according to the authors' suggestion.

This clonotype was counted between two and nine times. Its antigen remains unidentified. V was clipped by 2 bases and J by 4 bases; unmatched bases: 10. This CDR3 contains 17 residues. Germline CDR1 is SGHDN and CDR2 is FVKESK. MiXCR, run by TCRdb on the RT-PCR reads, gives a single entry per CDR3 protein. This sample has 200,000 to 300,000 distinct CDR3 sequences, with 9% to 15% found just once. This clonotype originated in a man in his fifties who received an inactivated influenza vaccine. The genes are TRBV14 and TRBJ2-1, with 8 bases fitting TRBD2. This material consisted of non-naive T cells sorted from PBMCs, taken 14 days before vaccination. CDR3 in amino acids: CASSQFRGSGGYNEQFF. The CDR3 region has the DNA TGTGCCAGCAGCCAATTTCGCGGGAGCGGGGGATACAATGAGCAGTTCTTC.